The clone carrying this T cell receptor (beta chain) was seen just once. The data originate from a study of blood T cell repertoires in COVID-19. About the study: Researchers got acute and convalescent COVID-19 samples from the United States, Italy and Spain. T cells, B-cell-depleted T cells, or PBMCs supplied cDNA or gDNA.

The germline V gene has CDR1 LGHDT and CDR2 YNNKEL (reference sequence). J lost 2 bases, V lost 5 bases, and 6 bases had no gene match. CDR3 length equals 15 residues. The study drew participants aged 18 to 89 years from under 30 US areas. Cohort 3 donors counted as recovered after two negative PCRs, clearance, or resolved symptoms. Only in-frame clones appear in the TCRdb table, and some are missing; sequencing was by immunoSEQ multiplex PCR. The table shows fewer than 600,000 clones, with roughly 90% occurring only once. Input material: PBMCs or T cells enriched from blood (not recorded which). The rearrangement links TRBV3-1 (or the pseudogene TRBV3-2) to TRBJ2-1; TRBD1 aligns across 7 bases. The TCR comes from a woman between 40 and 50 years old who had recovered from COVID-19. In DNA, the CDR3 is TGTGCCAGCAGCTATGACAGGGCAACCTACAATGAGCAGTTCTTC. Protein sequence: CASSYDRATYNEQFF.